This entry is about one TCR beta chain. This sample is part of a study of blood T cell repertoires in COVID-19. In the study overall: Samples representing acute and convalescent COVID-19 were sourced from the United States, Italy and Spain. PBMCs, B-cell-depleted T cells, or T cells provided the cDNA or gDNA that made up the material.

Study processing details: Estimation of nucleated cell counts was performed using reference gene primer amplification. Generated by immunoSEQ multiplex PCR, the TCRdb table keeps only in-frame clones and is missing some. D and trimming were read from the DNA, whereas the V and J calls and clone size are those reported in that table. The table shows under 450,000 clones, with roughly 86% occurring only once. The CDR3 is made up of 17 amino acids. CDR1 and CDR2 from the germline V gene are SGHNT and YENEEA. Trimming took 5 bases from V and 7 from J; bases not matched to a gene: 11. The sequencing input was peripheral blood. The chain links TRBV11-3 to TRBJ2-1, with 13 nucleotides matching TRBD2. This clonotype was sampled from a human donor with acute or convalescent COVID-19. The donor label of this sample is uncertain. The CDR3 DNA reads as TGTGCCAGCAGCCGATGGGGAGGACTAGCGGGAGAAAATGAGCAGTTCTTC. It encodes CASSRWGGLAGENEQFF.